This T cell receptor beta chain was documented in a study of cytomegalovirus exposure and HLA in healthy donors. General study findings and limits: Through in vitro validation, a few CMV-associated chains were shown to be specific for CMV antigens.

Germline CDR1 SNHLY, CDR2 FYNNEI. CDR3 length: 14 residues. V was pared by 2 bases and J by 3 bases, with 11 bases between. The primer mix had 60 Vbeta and 13 Jbeta primers. Profiling relied on immunoSEQ multiplex PCR, and the TCRdb table lists in-frame clones only, not all of them. The sample carries about 130,000 clones, around 78% recorded once. Remarks on this clone: Its matching antigen is unknown.

The sequenced sample consisted of PBMCs. The sequence was collected from a man between 60 and 70 years old in good health and CMV-seropositive. The chain is built from TRBV2 and TRBJ2-7; D is perhaps TRBD1 (5 bases). The CDR3 region is CASSEFLRDYEQYF. The CDR3 bases are TGTGCCAGCAGTGAATTCCTCAGGGACTACGAGCAGTACTTC.